This T cell receptor beta chain was observed in a study of blood T cell repertoires in COVID-19. Authors' methods: Amplifying reference gene primers gave estimates of nucleated cell counts. The protocol was immunoSEQ multiplex PCR, while the TCRdb copy is restricted to in-frame clones and leaves out a portion. Clone size and V and J calls were adopted from that table, with D and trimming inferred from the DNA. Here the sample spans a few hundred thousand clones, about 91% being singletons. Donors were grouped by their self-reported clinical history. Germline V CDR1 and CDR2: MGHRA, YSYEKL. V shed 1 base and J shed 4 bases, with 14 bases lying between them. The CDR3 has 16 amino acids.

The rearrangement joins TRBV4-1 to TRBJ1-3, with D unresolved. This TCR derives from a human donor in a cohort exposed to, infected with or recovered from COVID-19 (not recorded which). The donor label of this sample is uncertain. Material for sequencing was PBMCs or T cells enriched from blood (not recorded which). CDR3 region: CASSQVPRGRGNTIYF. The CDR3 bases are TGCGCCAGCAGCCAAGTTCCGCGAGGGCGCGGAAACACCATATATTTT.